This TCR beta chain was obtained from a study of molecular identifiers for immune sequencing clone quantification. Study findings and constraints: In naive cells, under 1% of molecules belonged to clones above 20 RNA copies, against over 98% in effector cells.

This clonotype was counted many times. The antigen is not known. Germline values: CDR1 SGHDN, CDR2 FVKESK. The junction had 5 bases not matched to a gene; V was cut back by 4 bases and J by 4 bases. The CDR3 is 14 amino acids. TCRdb independently ran MiXCR on the PCR reads; one entry per CDR3 protein. The sample has 70,000 to 95,000 distinct CDR3 sequences; under 20% are singletons. The source material was naive CD8+ T cells from blood, with Jurkat cell RNA spiked in. Subset reported: FACS-sorted CD8+CD4-CCR7+CD45RA+ naive T cells. The V call is TRBV14, the J call TRBJ2-7; TRBD1 matches at 9 bases. The TCR originated in a human donor in good health. Some libraries in this study had Jurkat cell RNA spiked in. The CDR3 coding sequence is TGTGCCAGCAGCCTAGGACAGGGGTGGTACGAGCAGTACTTC. Protein: CASSLGQGWYEQYF.